This T cell receptor beta chain was sequenced in a study of OX40 agonist ivuxolimab in advanced cancers. Study-wide results and caveats: Among the lowest peripheral clonal expansion occurred in 0.1-3.0 mg/kg partial responders.

Germline-derived CDR1 and CDR2 are SQVTM and ANQGSEA. The length of the CDR3 is 12 residues. Deletions cut 4 bases from V and 5 bases from J, with 11 bases between. Concerning this clone: The target antigen is unknown.

The protocol was immunoSEQ multiplex PCR, while the TCRdb copy is restricted to in-frame clones and leaves out a portion. The table records about 80,000 clones, around 83% of them present only once. The clonotype originates from an adult with an advanced solid tumor such as melanoma, head and neck, liver or kidney cancer. The chain combines TRBV29-1 with TRBJ1-2, with D hard to call. Sequencing used CD4+ or CD8+ T cells sorted from blood, obtained in a trial of the OX40 agonist ivuxolimab. CDR3 protein: CSVVPDGYGYTF. In nucleotides, the CDR3 is TGCAGCGTTGTTCCCGACGGTTATGGCTACACCTTC.